The 7 T cell receptor beta chains listed next were all sequenced from one sample in a study of cytomegalovirus exposure and HLA in healthy donors. It was with 60 Vbeta and 13 Jbeta primers that the PCR ran. Data came from immunoSEQ multiplex PCR; TCRdb stores just in-frame clones and leaves some out. The sample shows 180,000 or so clones, around three quarters of them seen only once. Sample: PBMCs. Every receptor here comes from a woman between 50 and 59 years old in good health and CMV-seronegative.

This chain uses TRBV15 with TRBJ2-1, with TRBD2 matching over 7 bases. V lost 0 bases to trimming and J lost 7 bases; unmatched junction nucleotides: 6. The CDR3 has 15 residues. The germline gives CDR1 LNHNV, CDR2 YYDKDF (reference sequence). CDR3 sequence (DNA): TGTGCCACCAGCAGAGAGAACCTAGCGGTTAATGAGCAGTTCTTC. Its translation: CATSRENLAVNEQFF.

The chain carries TRBV19 and TRBJ1-1, with D possibly matching TRBD1 (6 bases). The V gene's germline CDR1 is LNHDA and CDR2 SQIVND (reference sequence). This CDR3 spans 16 amino acids. Trimming took 0 bases from V and 2 from J, leaving 13 bases between them. The CDR3 nucleotides are TGTGCCAGTAGTATAGAAACGGGGGGCGGAAACACTGAAGCTTTCTTT. The encoded protein is CASSIETGGGNTEAFF.

V gene TRBV7-9 combines with J gene TRBJ2-7, with 7 nucleotides matching TRBD1. The CDR3 runs to 15 residues. V was pared by 7 bases and J by 0 bases, with 9 bases of the junction left unmatched. The V gene's germline CDR1 is SEHNR and CDR2 FQNEAQ (reference sequence). DNA for the CDR3: TGTGCCAGCAACCTTCGGGACAGTCTCTCCTACGAGCAGTACTTC. Its protein is CASNLRDSLSYEQYF.

The genes are TRBV30 and TRBJ1-4; no clear D. Trimming took 2 bases from V and 0 from J, leaving 10 bases between them. The germline V gene has CDR1 GTSNPN and CDR2 SVGIG (reference sequence). CDR3 length: 15 residues. For the CDR3, the DNA is TGTGCCTGGAGTTTTGCGGTCGCAACTAATGAAAAACTGTTTTTT. Residues: CAWSFAVATNEKLFF.

The chain is built from TRBV18 and TRBJ2-5, with TRBD2 matching over 9 bases. The J segment lost 3 bases and the V segment lost 1 base, leaving 3 bases of the junction unmatched. The CDR3 totals 15 residues. The V gene's germline CDR1 is KGHSH and CDR2 LQKENI. The CDR3 sequence is CASSPLAGEKETQYF. In nucleotides, the CDR3 is TGTGCCAGCTCACCACTAGCGGGGGAAAAAGAGACCCAGTACTTC.

This clone showed up just once. The chain employs TRBV29-1 and TRBJ1-2, with a weak D call TRBD1 (6 bases). CDR1 SQVTM and CDR2 ANQGSEA come from the germline V gene. V gave up 5 bases and J gave up 4 bases, with 17 bases separating them. This CDR3 has 14 residues. The CDR3 sequence is CSVRWDTNSYGYTF. The DNA for the CDR3 is TGCAGCGTTCGGTGGGACACGAACTCCTATGGCTACACCTTC.

This rearrangement joins TRBV5-1 to TRBJ2-2; perhaps TRBD2 as D (6 bases). V lost 0 bases, J lost 4 bases, and 13 bases lay in between. Germline V lookup: CDR1 SGHRS, CDR2 YFSETQ. The CDR3 extends over 16 amino acids. This chain's CDR3 is CASSLDGQGGTGELFF. The CDR3 nucleotides are TGCGCCAGCAGCTTGGATGGTCAGGGAGGCACCGGGGAGCTGTTTTTT.